One and the same sample provided the 8 T cell receptor beta chains below, sequenced in a study of early T cells in non-severe SARS-CoV-2 infection. In TCRdb, the 5' RACE reads were re-called with MiXCR into one record per CDR3 protein. Of 25,000 to 30,000 distinct CDR3 sequences in the sample, less than 4.5% were seen once. Sequencing was carried out using whole blood. All receptors derive from an adult who was a healthcare worker with PCR-confirmed SARS-CoV-2 infection or an uninfected control (not recorded which).

This clonotype was detected ten times or more. This chain links TRBV7-2 with TRBJ2-2, with 8 bases lining up with TRBD1. Germline trimming cut 4 bases from V and 4 bases from J; bases unmatched to any gene: 8. This CDR3 is built from 16 residues. Germline assignment: CDR1 SGHTA and CDR2 FQGNSA. CDR3 coding DNA: TGTGCCAGCAGCTACCTCAGGGGGCAGGGCACCGGGGAGCTGTTTTTT. Its translation: CASSYLRGQGTGELFF.

Ten or more counts support this clonotype. The CDR3 protein is CASSLEQAFNEKLFF. The CDR3 DNA is TGTGCCAGCAGCTTGGAGCAGGCTTTTAATGAAAAACTGTTTTTT. The J gene is TRBJ1-4, the V gene TRBV7-6; D is unresolved. V was clipped by 3 bases and J by 4 bases, with 12 bases between them. CDR3 length: 15 residues. Germline loops: CDR1 SGHVS, CDR2 FNYEAQ.

This clonotype was seen repeatedly, ten times or more. The chain has TRBV6-5 and TRBJ1-2; 8 nucleotides agree with TRBD1. This CDR3 comprises 14 residues. Germline V lookup: CDR1 MNHEY, CDR2 SVGAGI. V shed 4 bases and J 6 bases; nucleotides not matched to a gene: 7. As DNA, the CDR3 is TGTGCCAGCAGTTTGGCCGCGACAGGGGATGGCTACACCTTC. Its translation: CASSLAATGDGYTF.

This clonotype came up many times. The J gene is TRBJ2-1, the V gene TRBV7-2; no firm D call. The CDR3 totals 13 residues. V was pared by 5 bases and J by 5 bases, with 10 bases between. Germline V gene lookup returns CDR1 SGHTA and CDR2 FQGNSA. CDR3 in DNA: TGTGCCAGCAGCACCAAAGGTAACAATGAGCAGTTCTTC. Amino acids: CASSTKGNNEQFF.

This clonotype was counted ten times or more. The chain is built from TRBV20-1 and TRBJ1-1; no clear D gene. V was pared by 0 bases and J by 1 base, with 9 bases between. The CDR3 has 14 residues. Germline V gene data show CDR1 as DFQATT and CDR2 as SNEGSKA (reference sequence). The CDR3 nucleotides are TGCAGTGCTAGAGATGGAACAGAGAACACTGAAGCTTTCTTT. It encodes CSARDGTENTEAFF.

The chain uses TRBV12-3 or TRBV12-4 and TRBJ1-5, with D uncertain. This CDR3 is 14 amino acids long. Trimming removed 5 bases from V and 1 base from J, with 9 bases in between. In nucleotides, the CDR3 is TGTGCCAGCAGTCCTGGACTGAGCAATCAGCCCCAGCATTTT. It is translated as CASSPGLSNQPQHF.

In this sample, this clonotype turned up a few times. This rearrangement joins TRBV18 to TRBJ2-3; TRBD1 agrees at 7 bases. J was trimmed by 0 bases and V by 2 bases; bases with no gene match: 2. The CDR3 consists of 15 residues. CDR1 KGHSH and CDR2 LQKENI come from the germline V gene. CDR3 nucleotide sequence: TGTGCCAGCTCACCAGTGGGACAGAGCACAGATACGCAGTATTTT. This gives the protein CASSPVGQSTDTQYF. The full variable domain, completed using reference TRBV18 and TRBJ2-3, is NAGVMQNPRHLVRRRGQEARLRCSPMKGHSHVYWYRQLPEEGLKFMVYLQKENIIDESGMPKERFSAEFPKEGPSILRIQQVVRGDSAAYFCASSPVGQSTDTQYFGPGTRLTVL.

This clonotype was seen many times. The chain has TRBV10-2 and TRBJ1-2, with a tentative D call TRBD1 (6 bases). CDR1 is WSHSY and CDR2 is SAAADI in the germline V gene. Deletions cut 3 bases from V and 6 bases from J, with 11 bases between. CDR3 length: 13 residues. The CDR3 here is CASSDGTGHGYTF. CDR3 coding DNA: TGCGCCAGCAGTGATGGAACAGGGCATGGCTACACCTTC.